Shown below are 28 T cell receptor beta chains from a single sample sequenced in a study of graft-versus-host responses after intestinal transplantation. TCRdb's table, derived via immunoSEQ multiplex PCR, lists solely in-frame clones and lacks some. The table has 12,000 or so clones, 90% to 95% seen once. Time point given: postoperative day 105 after intestinal transplantation (dayNNNN = postoperative day). This sample comprised PBMCs, obtained 105 days after intestinal transplantation. The receptors were sampled from a human patient who received an intestinal transplant, so some T cells may come from the graft donor.

The count of this clone is one. The chain employs TRBV18 and TRBJ2-1; 14 positions match TRBD2. The CDR3 has 15 amino acids. J gave up 10 bases and V 3 bases, and 5 bases lay outside the gene matches. The V gene's germline CDR1 is KGHSH and CDR2 LQKENI. The CDR3 DNA reads TGTGCCAGCTCACCGGGACTAGCGGGAGCGGGCGAGCAGTTCTTC. Its translation is CASSPGLAGAGEQFF.

The V and J genes are TRBV6-1 and TRBJ1-2; D perhaps matches TRBD1 (6 bases). The CDR3 is 14 amino acids. Looked up from germline, CDR1 is MNHNS and CDR2 is SASEGT. Trimming shortened V by 0 bases and J by 7 bases, and 12 bases separated the two germline ends. CDR3 amino acids: CASSEAGQGLGYTF. The CDR3 DNA sequence: TGTGCCAGCAGTGAAGCCGGGCAGGGGCTTGGCTACACCTTC.

Worth noting for this clone: One junction end disagrees with the germline gene, perhaps due to a read error. The chain couples TRBV5-6 to TRBJ1-5; weak D call: TRBD1 (5 bases). Germline V CDR1 and CDR2: SGHDT, YYEEEE. There are 18 residues in the CDR3. The CDR3 DNA is TGTGCCAGAAGCTTGTGGGGGTCGGGGCTGGAGGGCAATCAGCCCCAGCATTTT. Its translation: CARSLWGSGLEGNQPQHF.

The chain carries TRBV5-4 and TRBJ2-1; 7 nucleotides line up with TRBD2. The CDR3 contains 15 residues. V shed 2 bases, J shed 3 bases, and the junction held 5 bases outside the gene matches. Germline V gene lookup returns CDR1 SGHNT and CDR2 YYREEE (reference sequence). The CDR3 DNA reads as TGTGCCAGCAGCTTAATTGGGACTAACTACAATGAGCAGTTCTTC. Protein product: CASSLIGTNYNEQFF.

The gene calls are TRBV10-3 and TRBJ2-1; tentatively, D is TRBD2 (6 bases). Germline assignment: CDR1 ENHRY and CDR2 SYGVKD. The V and J ends lost 0 bases and 3 bases respectively, with 9 bases between them. The length of the CDR3 is 15 residues. The CDR3 bases are TGTGCCATCAGTGAGTCGCAAGCGGGCTACAATGAGCAGTTCTTC. Its translation is CAISESQAGYNEQFF.

The rearrangement links TRBV15 to TRBJ1-2; no firm D call. The germline V and J ends were trimmed by 5 bases and 0 bases, with 10 bases remaining between them. The CDR3 contains 14 residues. Germline CDR1 LNHNV, CDR2 YYDKDF (reference sequence). This chain's CDR3 is CATSGGPANYGYTF. The CDR3 nucleotides read TGTGCCACCAGCGGAGGGCCCGCTAACTATGGCTACACCTTC. Based on the CDR3 plus reference TRBV15 and TRBJ1-2, the full variable domain is DAMVIQNPRYQVTQFGKPVTLSCSQTLNHNVMYWYQQKSSQAPKLLFHYYDKDFNNEADTPDNFQSRRPNTSFCFLDIRSPGLGDTAMYLCATSGGPANYGYTFGSGTRLTVV.

This chain uses TRBV7-9 with TRBJ2-7; 7 bases match TRBD2. Germline loops: CDR1 SEHNR, CDR2 FQNEAQ (reference sequence). The CDR3 spans 13 residues. J gave up 5 bases and V 2 bases, and 3 bases lay outside the gene matches. The CDR3 reads CASSLTGGDEQYF. CDR3 in DNA: TGTGCCAGCAGCTTAACGGGGGGAGACGAGCAGTACTTC. The full variable domain, its missing parts supplied by reference TRBV7-9 and TRBJ2-7, is DTGVSQNPRHKITKRGQNVTFRCDPISEHNRLYWYRQTLGQGPEFLTYFQNEAQLEKSRLLSDRFSAERPKGSFSTLEIQRTEQGDSAMYLCASSLTGGDEQYFGPGTRLTVT.

The genes are TRBV4-2 and TRBJ2-5; TRBD2 is a possible D gene (7 bases). V shed 3 bases and J shed 5 bases, with 19 bases lying between them. Germline V lookup: CDR1 LGHNA, CDR2 YNFKEQ. The CDR3 has 16 amino acids. CDR3 sequence: CASSQDLWGGPETQYF. The DNA for the CDR3 is TGTGCCAGCAGCCAGGATCTTTGGGGGGGCCCGGAGACCCAGTACTTC.

This chain uses TRBV4-1 with TRBJ2-7; 8 bases line up with TRBD2. This CDR3 comprises 16 residues. Unmatched junction bases numbered 10, after V lost 5 bases and J lost 1 base. Per the germline V gene, CDR1 is MGHRA and CDR2 is YSYEKL. The CDR3 coding sequence is TGCGCCAGCAGCTATGCTAGCGGGCCCTATTCCTACGAGCAGTACTTC. It codes for CASSYASGPYSYEQYF.

CDR3: CASSVDGRAYEQYF. In nucleotides, the CDR3 is TGTGCCAGCAGCGTAGACGGGAGAGCCTACGAGCAGTACTTC. The chain employs TRBV9 and TRBJ2-7, with a weak D call TRBD2 (6 bases). V lost 0 bases and J lost 2, with 9 bases in between. The CDR3 length is 14 residues. Per the germline V gene, CDR1 is SGDLS and CDR2 is YYNGEE.

This sequence joins TRBV28 and TRBJ2-1; 9 nucleotides align to TRBD1. Germline loops: CDR1 MDHEN, CDR2 SYDVKM. The CDR3 spans 15 residues. V trimming: 3 bases; J trimming: 8 bases; junction bases outside the gene matches: 8. The DNA of the CDR3 is TGTGCCAGCAGTTTTTCGGACAGGGGATCGTATGAGCAGTTCTTC. It translates to CASSFSDRGSYEQFF.

The chain links TRBV14 to TRBJ2-3; 7 bases match TRBD2. With V trimmed by 1 base and J by 4 bases, 11 bases remained unmatched. CDR1 SGHDN and CDR2 FVKESK come from the germline V gene. This CDR3 is 17 amino acids long. DNA of the CDR3: TGTGCCAGCAGCCAAGTCTCCCACACCCGGGAGGCAGATACGCAGTATTTT. Protein: CASSQVSHTREADTQYF.

The chain joins TRBV5-1 to TRBJ1-2; TRBD1 might be the D (5 bases). The V gene lost 2 bases and the J gene lost 2 bases, with 7 bases spanning the gap. Germline values: CDR1 SGHRS, CDR2 YFSETQ. This CDR3 is 13 amino acids long. The CDR3 loop is CASSFDSNYGYTF. The CDR3 DNA follows: TGCGCCAGCAGCTTCGACAGCAACTATGGCTACACCTTC.

The V call is TRBV11-3, the J call TRBJ1-3; D not certain. Germline loops: CDR1 SGHNT, CDR2 YENEEA. The V and J ends lost 5 bases and 4 bases respectively, with 9 bases between them. The CDR3 covers 13 residues. The CDR3 sequence is CASSPGFGNTIYF. The CDR3 DNA reads TGTGCCAGCAGCCCGGGATTCGGAAACACCATATATTTT. The whole variable domain, remainder taken from reference TRBV11-3 and TRBJ1-3, is EAGVVQSPRYKIIEKKQPVAFWCNPISGHNTLYWYLQNLGQGPELLIRYENEEAVDDSQLPKDRFSAERLKGVDSTLKIQPAELGDSAVYLCASSPGFGNTIYFGEGSWLTVV.

CDR3 nucleotides: TGTGCCACTGGGCTGGGGGCGCTGGTACCAGATACGCAGTATTTT. This translates into CATGLGALVPDTQYF. The V call is TRBV11-2, the J call TRBJ2-3; D is perhaps TRBD1 (6 bases). Germline CDR1 and CDR2: SGHAT and FQNNGV. The CDR3 is 15 amino acids. V was pared by 10 bases and J by 4 bases, with 21 bases between.

This chain connects TRBV5-1 to TRBJ1-1; weak D call: TRBD1 (5 bases). CDR1 is SGHRS and CDR2 is YFSETQ in the germline V gene. This CDR3 has 12 residues. With 3 bases removed from V and 2 bases from J, the gap between germline ends came to 5 bases. The CDR3 nucleotides read TGCGCCAGCAGCTGGACAAACACTGAAGCTTTCTTT. This codes for CASSWTNTEAFF.

The chain employs TRBV29-1 and TRBJ1-2, with a tentative D call TRBD1 (5 bases). V shed 5 bases and J shed 5 bases, with 21 bases lying between them. This CDR3 contains 15 residues. CDR1 SQVTM and CDR2 ANQGSEA come from the germline V gene. This CDR3 reads CSVLRDGASPYGYTF. The DNA for the CDR3 is TGCAGCGTTCTCCGGGACGGGGCCTCTCCTTATGGCTACACCTTC. Supplemented by reference TRBV29-1 and TRBJ1-2, the full variable domain reads SAVISQKPSRDICQRGTSLTIQCQVDSQVTMMFWYRQQPGQSLTLIATANQGSEATYESGFVIDKFPISRPNLTFSTLTVSNMSPEDSSIYLCSVLRDGASPYGYTFGSGTRLTVV.

The chain has TRBV2 and TRBJ2-7; D remains unclear. V lost 4 bases to trimming and J lost 3 bases, with 13 bases between them. The germline V gene encodes CDR1 SNHLY and CDR2 FYNNEI. This CDR3 region has 14 residues. DNA of the CDR3: TGTGCCAGCAGTGGACCCCCAGACCTCTACGAGCAGTACTTC. Its translation is CASSGPPDLYEQYF.

This chain joins TRBV11-1 and TRBJ2-2, with 9 nucleotides matching TRBD1. The germline V gene encodes CDR1 SGHAT and CDR2 FQDESV (reference sequence). The V gene end was trimmed by 5 bases and the J gene end by 6 bases; junction bases not matched to a gene: 13. This CDR3 is built from 17 residues. This chain's CDR3 is CASSTRPGQGESGELFF. CDR3 sequence (DNA): TGTGCCAGCAGCACTCGCCCGGGACAGGGTGAATCCGGGGAGCTGTTTTTT. The variable domain in full, completed from reference TRBV11-1 and TRBJ2-2, reads EAEVAQSPRYKITEKSQAVAFWCDPISGHATLYWYRQILGQGPELLVQFQDESVVDDSQLPKDRFSAERLKGVDSTLKIQPAELGDSAMYLCASSTRPGQGESGELFFGEGSRLTVL.

This clone was seen only once. The DNA for the CDR3 is TGTGCCAGCAGCTTGGAAGCCGGGACAGCCTCCTACGAGCAGTACTTC. As protein: CASSLEAGTASYEQYF. The chain joins TRBV27 to TRBJ2-7; 7 nucleotides line up with TRBD1. CDR1 and CDR2 from the germline V gene are MNHEY and SMNVEV (reference sequence). This CDR3 region has 16 residues. V shed 6 bases and J 0 bases; nucleotides not matched to a gene: 11.

The V and J genes are TRBV13 and TRBJ2-6, with no clear D. The CDR3 covers 18 residues. Trimming left V 6 bases short and J 5 bases short, with 23 bases between. Germline V gene data show CDR1 as PRHDT and CDR2 as FYEKMQ (reference sequence). This CDR3 is CASSWTQLIQSRANVLTF. The CDR3 nucleotides read TGTGCCAGCAGTTGGACCCAGCTGATACAAAGTCGGGCCAACGTCCTGACTTTC.

The CDR3 reads CASSLGWNTEAFF. CDR3 coding DNA: TGTGCCAGCAGTTTAGGGTGGAACACTGAAGCTTTCTTT. This chain links TRBV6-5 with TRBJ1-1; the D is unclear. Between the trimmed V and J ends, which lost 4 bases and 1 base, there was a span of 7 bases. There are 13 residues in the CDR3. Germline CDR1 is MNHEY and CDR2 is SVGAGI.

The CDR3 protein is CASSTTGTPFEKLFF. The CDR3 DNA sequence: TGTGCCAGTAGTACAACCGGGACGCCGTTTGAAAAACTGTTTTTT. The V and J genes are TRBV19 and TRBJ1-4; D perhaps matches TRBD1 (5 bases). The V gene's germline CDR1 is LNHDA and CDR2 SQIVND (reference sequence). V lost 4 bases, J lost 7 bases, and 16 bases lay in between. This CDR3 has 15 amino acids.

This clone was observed once. The chain joins TRBV19 to TRBJ2-2; 13 nucleotides match TRBD2. The junction had 7 bases not matched to a gene; V was cut back by 4 bases and J by 5 bases. The CDR3 is 17 amino acids. Per the germline V gene, CDR1 is LNHDA and CDR2 is SQIVND (reference sequence). The DNA of the CDR3 is TGTGCCAGTAGTACCGGACTAGCGGGAGCGGTGACCGGGGAGCTGTTTTTT. Its protein product is CASSTGLAGAVTGELFF.

Worth noting for this clone: The junction departs from the called germline gene at one end, perhaps through a read error. This chain connects TRBV25-1 to TRBJ2-3; no clear D. The CDR3 runs 14 residues. The V gene's germline CDR1 is MGHDK and CDR2 SYGVNS. CDR3 region: CASSESSFYGVFHF. In DNA, the CDR3 is TGTGCCAGCAGTGAATCCTCCTTCTATGGGGTATTTCATTTT.

V and J are TRBV6-1 and TRBJ2-3; D remains ambiguous. Germline V gives CDR1 MNHNS, CDR2 SASEGT. Trimming left V 8 bases short and J 0 bases short, with 12 bases between. This CDR3 is built from 14 residues. The DNA of the CDR3 is TGTGCCAGCCTGTTGACGTATAGCACAGATACGCAGTATTTT. Translated, it gives CASLLTYSTDTQYF.

The gene calls are TRBV9 and TRBJ1-3, with D tentatively TRBD1 (6 bases). Germline V gives CDR1 SGDLS, CDR2 YYNGEE. The CDR3 sequence is 14 residues long. The V and J ends lost 7 bases and 0 bases respectively, with 11 bases between them. DNA of the CDR3: TGTGCCAGCGGTTGGACAGACTCTGGAAACACCATATATTTT. This translates into CASGWTDSGNTIYF.

The CDR3 loop is CSVNRENTEAFF. CDR3 nucleotides: TGCAGCGTTAACAGGGAGAACACTGAAGCTTTCTTT. The J gene is TRBJ1-1, the V gene TRBV29-1; a weak D match, TRBD1 (6 bases). The CDR3 has 12 residues. The V end was cut by 5 bases, the J end by 1 base, with 8 bases between. The germline CDR1 and CDR2 sequences are SQVTM and ANQGSEA.